A selection of T cell receptor beta chains follows, all from one sample in a study of blood T cells in healthy people across ages. Each CDR3 protein is one row after TCRdb ran MiXCR on the 5' RACE reads. The top ten clones hold 7.9% of a sample with about 1,400,000 distinct CDR3 sequences, around 42% of them seen once. Material for sequencing was blood. The receptors originated from a woman under 30 in good health. The CDR3 runs from the conserved cysteine through the conserved F or W. Not every row has a clone size; where given, it reads once, few, many or a size class.

v_gene	j_gene	abundance	CDR3aa
TRBV20-1	TRBJ2-1	-	CSAFKREGSYEQFF
TRBV7-2	TRBJ2-5	-	CASSLALLAAGSDEQYF
TRBV29-1	TRBJ1-5	-	CSVGDSSNQPQHF
TRBV7-9	TRBJ2-4	-	CASSSGQGIIQYF
TRBV12-3/TRBV12-4	TRBJ1-2	-	CASSFSGVGGYGYTF
TRBV12-3/TRBV12-4	TRBJ2-3	few	CASRTVNTQYF
TRBV5-1	TRBJ1-2	-	CASSTTGENYGYTF
TRBV7-2	TRBJ1-1	-	CASSSPGSPEAFF
TRBV2	TRBJ1-2	-	CASSLFNRDRGRNGYTF
TRBV20-1	TRBJ2-7	-	CSASNPGTSEQYF
TRBV3-1	TRBJ2-7	few	CASSQPTSGRTYEQYF
TRBV20-1	TRBJ1-1	-	CSASQTGFEAFF
TRBV5-1	TRBJ2-1	-	CASSLFTSGGNKQFF
TRBV25-1	TRBJ2-3	-	CASSEGTSQSTDTQYF
TRBV14	TRBJ1-1	-	CASSQSTGGHNTEAFF
TRBV12-5	TRBJ2-7	-	CASCSSTTNYEQYF
TRBV10-3	TRBJ2-4	few	CAISDVKTQAKNIQYF
TRBV6-2/TRBV6-3	TRBJ2-3	-	CASSKRTGGVDTQYF
TRBV5-1	-	-	CASSLGPVETAKGLNQETQYF
TRBV28	TRBJ1-2	-	CVSSRQTGTGDGYTF
TRBV7-9	TRBJ2-1	-	CASTYNPTDNNEQFF
TRBV27	TRBJ2-1	-	CASSFSANSYNEQFF
TRBV20-1	TRBJ2-7	-	CSSREPGQGYEQYF
TRBV20-1	TRBJ1-2	-	CSASGTAISLYGYTF
TRBV6-5	TRBJ2-7	-	CASSTRSEQYF
TRBV9	TRBJ2-1	few	CASRPVSGIEQFF
TRBV13	TRBJ1-2	-	CASSFTSGTGMGIYAGYTF
TRBV11-2	TRBJ2-5	few	CASSPSSGAYNEQYF
TRBV7-4	TRBJ2-4	few	CASHAPGLAKNIQYF
TRBV11-2	-	once	CASSGPGLAFGYEQYF
TRBV25-1	TRBJ2-1	few	CASLEYNEQFF
TRBV18	TRBJ1-2	few	CASSPPQGANYGYTF
TRBV5-1	TRBJ2-1	few	CASSPGQGAHNEQFF
TRBV21-1	TRBJ2-5	few	CASSKACADTQETQYF
TRBV28	TRBJ1-2	many	CASSPRGGFANYGYTF
TRBV5-1	TRBJ2-2	-	CASSLEAGPGELFF
TRBV27	TRBJ1-2	-	CASSLQGRNYGYTF
TRBV11-2	TRBJ1-2	-	CASSYPFLRQADNYGYTF
TRBV20-1	TRBJ2-1	few	CSAEGQGGNEQFF
TRBV4-1	TRBJ2-7	-	CASSQGRFDPSSYEQYF